Here is one TCR beta chain with its context. Per the original methods: Reference gene primer amplification gave estimated nucleated cell counts. Measured with immunoSEQ multiplex PCR; TCRdb has only the in-frame clones, and not every one. V, J and clone size are taken as reported in that table, and D and trimming were inferred from the DNA itself. This sample has roughly 320,000 clones, with around nine tenths found just once. This record comes from a study of blood T cell repertoires in COVID-19. The wider study: Collection of acute and convalescent COVID-19 samples took place in the United States, Italy and Spain. Nucleic acid was either cDNA or gDNA, and it came from T cells, B-cell-depleted T cells, or PBMCs.

J lost 4 bases, V lost 6 bases, and 9 bases had no gene match. Per germline, CDR1 MRHNA and CDR2 SNTAGT. The CDR3 has 15 residues. The TCR was taken from a man aged 70 or older with acute or convalescent COVID-19. This chain joins TRBV6-4 and TRBJ1-1; 9 positions agree with TRBD1. Sequenced: peripheral blood. The CDR3 loop is CASRRGAGQGTEAFF. CDR3 sequence (DNA): TGTGCCAGCAGGCGGGGGGCGGGACAGGGCACTGAAGCTTTCTTT.